This T cell receptor (beta chain) was obtained from a study of PD-L1 blockade in urothelial cancer. Study-level background: Specimens of blood held a median count of roughly 140,000 T cells.

Germline trimming cut 0 bases from V and 9 bases from J; bases unmatched to any gene: 11. The CDR3 is made up of 16 amino acids. In germline, CDR1 is MNHEY, CDR2 SVGAGI. Some clones are missing from TCRdb's copy, which holds only in-frame ones; the method was immunoSEQ multiplex PCR. The table has under 40,000 clones, 80% to 90% seen once; the top ten hold about 2%. This TCR was recovered from a man in his 60s with urothelial cancer. The chain recombines TRBV6-5 with TRBJ2-1, with 7 bases that match TRBD1. Material: PBMCs, obtained around atezolizumab (anti-PD-L1) treatment. The CDR3: CASSYSRTGPSGEQFF. The CDR3, as DNA: TGTGCCAGCAGTTACTCGCGGACAGGCCCCAGTGGTGAGCAGTTCTTC.